This T cell receptor beta chain was captured by sequencing in a study of CD8 T cells in ankylosing spondylitis. Regarding the study as a whole: Significant enrichment of disease-linked clones was reportedly seen in matched ankylosing spondylitis synovial fluid. CD8+ disease-linked clones were present at relatively low frequencies in blood. Within ankylosing spondylitis blood, a TCR beta motif made up of under 10 highly homologous variants appeared to be characteristic. Some of these motif variants have turned up before, in reports on reactive arthritis synovial fluid and blood.

The CDR3 is 13 residues long. The trim removed 6 bases at V and 8 bases at J, leaving 9 bases unmatched. Germline-derived CDR1 and CDR2 are MNHNS and SASEGT. This clonotype was detected a few times. Its antigen is not known. Quantitative molecular-barcoded 5'-RACE generated the TCR beta libraries. MiXCR, applied by TCRdb to the 5' RACE reads, yields one record per CDR3 protein. The sample carries fewer than 500,000 distinct CDR3 sequences, around 24% recorded once. The specimen was blood, either unsorted or a sorted T cell fraction (not recorded which). The V gene is TRBV6-1, the J gene TRBJ1-1; 7 bases are a match to TRBD1. The TCR comes from a male donor with ankylosing spondylitis. This CDR3 reads CASRTPGTAEAFF. CDR3 bases: TGTGCCAGCAGAACACCAGGGACAGCCGAAGCTTTCTTT.